Following are 8 T cell receptor beta chains from one sample sequenced in a study of cytomegalovirus exposure and HLA in healthy donors. Primers: 60 Vbeta forward and 13 Jbeta reverse. Using immunoSEQ multiplex PCR, the repertoire was profiled, and TCRdb retains in-frame clones only, with some absent. Of about 76,000 clones listed, over 60% are singletons. The material sequenced was PBMCs. The receptors here all came from a male donor in good health and CMV-seropositive.

CDR3 residues: CANCQETPSEQYF. The CDR3 DNA follows: TGTGCCAACTGTCAGGAAACACCCTCCGAGCAGTACTTC. The gene calls are TRBV21-1 and TRBJ2-5; the D call of TRBD1 is as the table states it, not checked on the DNA. The end of the DNA aligns better with TRBJ2-7, so the J call may be wrong. TRBV21-1 is an annotated pseudogene. This CDR3 spans 13 amino acids.

This clone was seen a single time. This chain links TRBV5-1 with TRBJ2-7, with 10 bases that match TRBD2. Per the germline V gene, CDR1 is SGHRS and CDR2 is YFSETQ. J was trimmed by 0 bases and V by 4 bases; bases with no gene match: 4. The CDR3 spans 15 residues. Here the CDR3 reads CASSGTSGASYEQYF. In nucleotides, the CDR3 is TGCGCCAGCAGCGGTACTAGCGGGGCCTCCTACGAGCAGTACTTC.

V and J are TRBV5-1 and TRBJ1-2; 7 bases fit TRBD1. From germline, CDR1 is SGHRS and CDR2 YFSETQ. The CDR3 is 15 amino acids. With 4 bases clipped from V and 0 bases from J, the junction kept 6 bases outside the gene matches. The CDR3 loop is CASSRGQLANYGYTF. CDR3 nucleotide sequence: TGCGCCAGCAGCAGGGGACAGTTAGCTAACTATGGCTACACCTTC.

In this sample, this clone turned up a few times. The sample has other DNA sequences that encode this CDR3 too. This chain links TRBV2 with TRBJ2-1, with 11 nucleotides matching TRBD2. Looked up from germline, CDR1 is SNHLY and CDR2 is FYNNEI. The V and J ends lost 4 bases and 4 bases, in that order; junction bases with no gene match: 3. The CDR3 covers 15 residues. CDR3 bases: TGTGCCAGCAGTGGGCTAGCGGGGGGTTACAATGAGCAGTTCTTC. Translated, it gives CASSGLAGGYNEQFF.

The V call is TRBV28, the J call TRBJ1-1; a possible D gene is TRBD1 (5 bases). V was trimmed by 1 base and J by 0 bases, leaving 9 bases between them. The germline CDR1 and CDR2 sequences are MDHEN and SYDVKM. The CDR3 totals 15 residues. The CDR3 nucleotides are TGTGCCAGCAGTTTATACAACAGGATGAACACTGAAGCTTTCTTT. It is translated as CASSLYNRMNTEAFF.

This clone has a handful of counts. The chain carries TRBV27 and TRBJ2-3; 9 bases map to TRBD2. The CDR3 is 13 residues long. Germline CDR1 reads MNHEY; CDR2 reads SMNVEV (reference sequence). J gave up 5 bases and V 6 bases, and 3 bases lay outside the gene matches. This CDR3 is CASRKRGVDTQYF. The CDR3 nucleotides read TGTGCCAGCAGAAAGCGGGGGGTAGATACGCAGTATTTT.

This clone occurred once. J is TRBJ2-6 and V is TRBV19, with D perhaps TRBD1 (6 bases). The germline V gene encodes CDR1 LNHDA and CDR2 SQIVND (reference sequence). There are 17 residues in the CDR3. Trimming pared 8 bases from V and 0 bases from J, leaving 17 bases between. CDR3 in DNA: TGTGCCAGTGCCCAATTGACAGGAAGCTCTGGGGCCAACGTCCTGACTTTC. The encoded protein is CASAQLTGSSGANVLTF.

J is TRBJ2-3 and V is TRBV7-3, with TRBD2 matching over 16 bases. J was trimmed by 7 bases and V by 4 bases; bases with no gene match: 2. CDR1 SGHTA and CDR2 FQGTGA come from the germline V gene. This CDR3 spans 15 amino acids. The CDR3 region is CASSSGLAGGHTQYF. CDR3 bases: TGTGCCAGCAGCTCGGGACTAGCGGGGGGGCATACGCAGTATTTT.